Each of the 17 T cell receptor beta chains below was sequenced from the same sample in a study of T cells in Graves' hyperthyroidism and ophthalmopathy. RNA transcripts gave rise to amplified TCR beta CDR3 regions. First-round RT-PCR of the TCR CDR3 relied on the HTBI primer set. TCRdb re-derived calls from the multiplex PCR reads in MiXCR, one entry per CDR3 protein. The data hold approximately 510,000 distinct CDR3 sequences, with less than 25% observed a single time. The sequenced material came from blood. The source of these receptors is a man aged 18 to 30 with Graves' hyperthyroidism.

The CDR3 loop is CSVGQGVGYEQYF. CDR3 sequence (DNA): TGCAGCGTCGGACAGGGAGTCGGGTACGAGCAGTACTTC. The chain joins TRBV29-1 to TRBJ2-7; 8 bases agree with TRBD1. Germline CDR1 and CDR2: SQVTM and ANQGSEA. The CDR3 has 13 residues. Trimming at V came to 6 bases and at J to 4 bases, leaving 8 bases not matched to a gene.

This clonotype has a count of ten or more. This chain joins TRBV27 and TRBJ2-7; the D is unclear. Trimming removed 2 bases from V and 2 bases from J, with 10 bases in between. Germline V lookup: CDR1 MNHEY, CDR2 SMNVEV (reference sequence). CDR3 size: 14 residues. CDR3 in DNA: TGTGCCAGCAGTTTACGTGGGGTTACCTACGAGCAGTACTTC. Translated: CASSLRGVTYEQYF.

There are many counts of this clonotype. This chain links TRBV5-5 with TRBJ1-5; D unresolved. Germline V CDR1 and CDR2: SGHKS, YYEKEE (reference sequence). Trimming removed 1 base at V and 5 bases at J, with 13 bases between. CDR3 length: 15 amino acids. DNA of the CDR3: TGTGCCAGCAGCTTGTTGGCAGGTTATGATCAGCCCCAGCATTTT. This codes for CASSLLAGYDQPQHF.

This clonotype was detected many times. V gene TRBV29-1 combines with J gene TRBJ2-2, with 11 positions matching TRBD1. Germline CDR1 SQVTM, CDR2 ANQGSEA. Trimming took 6 bases from V and 2 from J; bases not matched to a gene: 8. The CDR3 runs to 16 residues. CDR3 residues: CSVGGQGDINTGELFF. CDR3 DNA sequence: TGCAGCGTAGGGGGACAGGGGGATATCAACACCGGGGAGCTGTTTTTT.

The table lists this clonotype with many counts. The chain joins TRBV7-3 to TRBJ1-3; D is unclear. V lost 3 bases to trimming and J lost 0 bases, with 6 bases between them. Germline assignment: CDR1 SGHTA and CDR2 FQGTGA. This CDR3 is built from 14 residues. The CDR3 loop is CASSFEYSGNTIYF. CDR3 bases: TGTGCCAGCAGCTTTGAGTACTCTGGAAACACCATATATTTT.

A few counts support this clonotype. One end of the junction fails to match germline, which may point to a read error. The chain combines TRBV12-3 or TRBV12-4 with TRBJ2-2, with D maybe TRBD2 (5 bases). The CDR3 spans 14 residues. CDR3 DNA sequence: TGTGCCAGCAGTTTCTGGTCCGTGAATGGGGAGCCGTTTTTT. It is translated as CASSFWSVNGEPFF.

Here the CDR3 reads CSAGTGDFEQYF. The CDR3, as DNA: TGCAGTGCTGGGACAGGGGACTTCGAGCAGTACTTC. The J gene is TRBJ2-7, the V gene TRBV20-1; 10 bases fit TRBD1. V lost 5 bases, J lost 6 bases, and 4 bases stayed unmatched. This CDR3 has 12 amino acids. From germline, CDR1 is DFQATT and CDR2 SNEGSKA (reference sequence).

The chain is built from TRBV5-1 and TRBJ2-2; D tentatively reads TRBD1 or TRBD2 (5 bases each). Germline CDR1 is SGHRS and CDR2 is YFSETQ. This CDR3 has 15 residues. V dropped 4 bases and J dropped 1 base, with 11 bases sitting between them. DNA of the CDR3: TGCGCCAGCAGCCCCCGGGACGGGAACACCGGGGAGCTGTTTTTT. Protein sequence: CASSPRDGNTGELFF.

This clonotype was found many times. The CDR3 protein is CAWRTLAYEQYF. CDR3 nucleotides: TGTGCCTGGAGGACTCTTGCCTACGAGCAGTACTTC. The gene calls are TRBV30 and TRBJ2-7, with D unclear. Germline V gene sequence: CDR1 GTSNPN, CDR2 SVGIG (reference sequence). Trimming left V 3 bases short and J 2 bases short, with 8 bases between. The CDR3 extends over 12 amino acids.

This clonotype showed up many times. CDR3 bases: TGTGCCAGCAGCTTACGGGACGGAACCTACGAGCAGTACTTC. It is translated as CASSLRDGTYEQYF. The chain recombines TRBV7-6 with TRBJ2-7; either TRBD1 or TRBD2 may fit D (5 bases each). Trimming stripped 2 bases from V and 2 bases from J, with 10 bases between. The CDR3 has 14 amino acids. Looked up from germline, CDR1 is SGHVS and CDR2 is FNYEAQ.

There are many counts of this clonotype. The CDR3 DNA reads TGTGCCAGCAGCCGCCTCTACGACGAGCAGTACTTC. Its protein is CASSRLYDEQYF. The chain couples TRBV6-1 to TRBJ2-7, with unresolved D. V dropped 6 bases and J dropped 5 bases, with 11 bases sitting between them. This CDR3 comprises 12 residues. Looked up from germline, CDR1 is MNHNS and CDR2 is SASEGT.

The V and J genes are TRBV20-1 and TRBJ2-5; D unresolved. The germline V gene encodes CDR1 DFQATT and CDR2 SNEGSKA (reference sequence). Trimming took 4 bases from V and 4 from J, leaving 16 bases between them. The CDR3 is made up of 14 amino acids. The CDR3 loop is CSAILRRVGETQYF. CDR3 sequence (DNA): TGCAGTGCTATACTTCGTCGGGTAGGAGAGACCCAGTACTTC.

This clonotype was detected a few times. The chain carries TRBV2 and TRBJ1-1; D may be TRBD1 (6 bases). Trimming shortened V by 11 bases and J by 7 bases, and 23 bases separated the two germline ends. The CDR3 contains 14 residues. The germline V gene encodes CDR1 SNHLY and CDR2 FYNNEI. DNA of the CDR3: TGTGCCTGGATACTCCGGACAGAAACCTATGAAGCTTTCTTT. It is translated as CAWILRTETYEAFF.

This clonotype occurred many times. J is TRBJ1-2 and V is TRBV12-3 or TRBV12-4, with a tentative D call TRBD1 (6 bases). Trimming pared 5 bases from V and 6 bases from J, leaving 10 bases between. The CDR3 length is 12 residues. CDR3 loop: CASSQGRDGYTF. The CDR3 DNA follows: TGTGCCAGCAGTCAGGGGAGGGATGGCTACACCTTC.

There are a few counts of this clonotype. The missing conserved phenylalanine or tryptophan at the end of this CDR3 makes a read error likely. J is TRBJ1-1 and V is TRBV4-1; D ambiguous. The CDR3 runs to 13 residues. CDR1 is MGHRA and CDR2 is YSYEKL in the germline V gene. The V and J ends lost 4 bases and 3 bases respectively, with 9 bases between them. CDR3 nucleotides: TGCGCCAGCAGCCCGACGGCCCACACTGAAGCTTTCTAT. This sequence encodes CASSPTAHTEAFY.

With regard to this clonotype: This may be a read error: a much more frequent sequence differs by one nucleotide. The genes are TRBV10-3 and TRBJ1-6; possible D gene TRBD1, 6 bases. This CDR3 is 14 amino acids long. V was pared by 11 bases and J by 7 bases, with 18 bases between. CDR1 ENHRY and CDR2 SYGVKD come from the germline V gene. In DNA, the CDR3 is TGTGCCGCTAGTTGGGGGGCTGAAAATTCACCCCTCCACTTT. Its protein is CAASWGAENSPLHF.

This clonotype was counted many times. V is TRBV7-9 and J is TRBJ1-5, with D unclear. The CDR3 runs to 14 residues. The germline V gene encodes CDR1 SEHNR and CDR2 FQNEAQ (reference sequence). Trimming pared 5 bases from V and 0 bases from J, leaving 8 bases between. CDR3 DNA sequence: TGTGCCAGCAGCCTATGGCCTAGCAATCAGCCCCAGCATTTT. Translating gives CASSLWPSNQPQHF.